The text below deals with one T cell receptor (beta chain). The antigen remains undetermined. This specimen comes from a study of OX40 agonist ivuxolimab in advanced cancers. The wider study: Head and neck, renal cell, melanoma or hepatocellular carcinoma were the cancers that dose-escalation patients had.

Germline V CDR1 and CDR2: MNHNS, SASEGT. The CDR3 has 13 residues. With V trimmed by 3 bases and J by 6 bases, 1 base remained unmatched. Sequenced by immunoSEQ multiplex PCR; TCRdb stores in-frame clones only, minus some. The sample includes 83,000 or so clones, about 86% seen only once; the top ten take approximately 2%. Points from the study as a whole: Clonal expansion was seen in CD4+ and CD8+ blood T cells by week 6 at 0.1 to 3.0 mg/kg.

The chain couples TRBV6-1 to TRBJ2-7, with TRBD1 matching over 11 bases. The source material was CD4+ or CD8+ T cells sorted from blood, sampled in a trial of the OX40 agonist ivuxolimab. This clonotype was obtained from an adult with an advanced solid tumor such as melanoma, head and neck, liver or kidney cancer. CDR3 DNA: TGTGCCAGCAGTGACGGGACAGGGGGCGAGCAGTACTTC. This gives the protein CASSDGTGGEQYF.